This T cell receptor beta chain comes out of a study of T cells in Graves' hyperthyroidism and ophthalmopathy (dated 2019 in TCRdb). Context from the whole study: Peripheral blood was collected at initial diagnosis, before any treatment. TCR Vbeta CDR3 sequencing of some 140 peripheral blood samples (over 40 ophthalmopathy, 75 hyperthyroidism and around 17 progressor patients) is reported in the paper. For training and testing, the 100 or so patients in the discovery cohort were randomly divided in a 7:3 ratio. In addition, the study compared T-cell repertoires in thyroid tissue and in blood from roughly six Graves' hyperthyroidism patients. To identify distinguishing TCR V-J signatures, a discovery cohort of some 99 patients was used, comprising 40 to 45 with Graves' ophthalmopathy and 57 with stable Graves' hyperthyroidism. Whether ophthalmopathy could be predicted prospectively was tested in an independent validation cohort made up of approximately 19 hyperthyroidism patients plus 17 patients who later progressed to ophthalmopathy. Following sampling, methimazole starting at 30 mg daily was given to hyperthyroidism patients, and high-dose intravenous methylprednisolone was given to ophthalmopathy patients.

Comment on this clonotype: No antigen is known for it. Base qualities are not recorded, but no much larger clone differs from it by a single base.

The TCR beta CDR3 regions were amplified from RNA transcripts. For the first round of RT-PCR on the TCR CDR3, the HTBI primer set was used together with the Qiagen OneStep RT-PCR kit. Libraries were constructed in a second round of multiplex PCR, after which size selection and purification were performed. The libraries were sequenced on an Illumina HiSeq2000 using paired-end 100 bp reads. The authors' analysis ran thus. Raw data were processed with SOAPnuke, discarding reads with adapters, uncalled bases, mean Phred below 15, or no exact constant-primer or identifier match. High-quality paired reads were merged using COPE v1.2.5, and each unique nucleotide sequence was defined as a clonotype. Clonotypes were aligned to IMGT TRBV, TRBD and TRBJ reference segments using MiTCR v1.1. The analysis was restricted to V-J combinations with a frequency above 0.0001, which together covered 99.2% of the repertoires. The TCS score was defined as the ratio of F50 (clonal expansion) to E x V (chaos), calculated using BLOSUM62-based TCRdist between CDR3 peptides within each V-J. Welch's t-statistics and random forest reduced roughly 540 V-J features to fewer than 15, which were used in a naive Bayes classifier (R e1071). TCRdb reran the public reads through fastp at Q25 and MiXCR, keeping productive beta chains. CDR3 protein sequences are deduplicated, and each keeps its most common genes and DNA. V and J calls and clone size were set by TCRdb, not the authors. The sample includes roughly 380,000 distinct CDR3 sequences, with 13% observed a single time. The ten largest clones add up to under 25% of the sample.

Overall study results and their limits: Most expanded thyroid clonotypes (frequency above 0.001) were also detected in blood, suggesting blood repertoires may reflect thyroid immune responses. Sample size was not statistically predetermined, and blinding of investigators to group allocation was not performed. A 13 V-J signature model separated ophthalmopathy from stable hyperthyroidism, with around 88% sensitivity and about 81% specificity in cross-validation and 80%/75% in testing. In validation, progression to ophthalmopathy was predicted by the model with around 70% sensitivity and around 76% specificity, a median of roughly 6 months before onset.

Hyperthyroidism patients were newly diagnosed, had a disease duration of under 2 months, and were aged 18 to 65 years. Patients with uncontrolled infections, other autoimmune diseases, pregnancy or lactation were excluded. Diagnoses relied on clinical symptoms, serum thyroxine and TRAb, thyroid ultrasound and orbital computed tomography. Blood from progressor patients was drawn when they were first diagnosed with hyperthyroidism, before any ophthalmopathy symptoms appeared. PBMCs were separated from approximately 10 ml of fresh peripheral blood using Ficoll-Paque density gradient centrifugation. Progressor patients were first diagnosed with Graves' hyperthyroidism and then developed ophthalmopathy during follow-up. Total RNA was extracted with Trizol reagent, and quality was checked on an Agilent 2100 Bioanalyzer. The V and J ends are trimmed by 4 bases and 6 bases, leaving 19 bases between them. The germline V gene yields SGHDN for CDR1 and FVKESK for CDR2. The CDR3 holds 16 amino acids from the cysteine to the phenylalanine. Only the CDR3 portion is preserved as DNA: 48 bases, with reading frame beginning at the first base.

The receptor chain draws on TRBV14 and TRBJ2-1; TRBD2 is perhaps the D gene, given 5 matching bases. This TCR derives from a young man with Graves' hyperthyroidism that later progressed to Graves' ophthalmopathy. Input material: blood. CDR3 protein: CASSPWEREYGNEQFF. The nucleotides read TGTGCCAGCAGCCCGTGGGAAAGGGAGTATGGCAATGAGCAGTTCTTC.